This entry lists 21 T cell receptor beta chains sequenced from one sample in a study of CD8+CD57+ T cells in acquired aplastic anemia. TCR beta VDJ and CDR3 were profiled, and genomic DNA was the template. TCRdb redid the calling of the reads with MiXCR, one entry per CDR3 protein. The table lists roughly 420,000 distinct CDR3 sequences, approximately 70% of them singletons. The material sequenced was sorted CD4+, CD8+, or CD8+CD57+ T cells (not recorded which) from PBMCs. Source of these receptors: a human donor in good health, serving as a control.

This clonotype has ten or more counts. The chain links TRBV20-1 to TRBJ2-2; D is perhaps TRBD2 (6 bases). V lost 5 bases and J lost 6, with 19 bases in between. The CDR3 length is 15 residues. Germline V gene data show CDR1 as DFQATT and CDR2 as SNEGSKA (reference sequence). The chain's CDR3 is CSAPYNFREAGELFF. The CDR3 nucleotides read TGCAGTGCTCCATATAACTTCAGGGAGGCCGGGGAGCTGTTTTTT.

Worth noting for this clonotype: The CDR3 carries no conserved terminal phenylalanine or tryptophan, so it likely arises from a read error. Because the CDR3's place on the DNA is in doubt, the DNA is left out and the CDR3 is given as listed by TCRdb. The chain joins TRBV7-2 to TRBJ1-2; no DNA check was done on the table's D call, TRBD1. The CDR3 is made up of 13 amino acids, end residues included. Looked up from germline, CDR1 is SGHTA and CDR2 is FQGNSA. CDR3 protein: CASSLSGAENSPL.

Ten or more counts support this clonotype. J is TRBJ1-2 and V is TRBV12-3 or TRBV12-4; 7 bases are shared with TRBD1. The V and J ends lost 4 bases and 1 base, in that order; junction bases with no gene match: 6. The CDR3 covers 15 residues. CDR3 protein: CASSSWGTVNYGYTF. As DNA, the CDR3 is TGTGCCAGCAGTTCTTGGGGGACAGTTAACTATGGCTACACCTTC.

With respect to this clonotype: The junction departs from the called germline gene at one end, perhaps through a read error. This sequence joins TRBV7-4 and TRBJ2-7, with TRBD2 as a possible D gene (6 bases). Germline V lookup: CDR1 SGHVT, CDR2 SQSDAQ. CDR3 length: 13 residues. The CDR3 region is CASGAGTAYAQYF. CDR3 DNA sequence: TGTGCCAGCGGTGCGGGGACTGCCTACGCGCAGTACTTC.

Ten or more counts support this clonotype. The gene calls are TRBV6-5 and TRBJ1-2; maybe TRBD1 (6 bases). The CDR3 is made up of 14 amino acids. The ends were cut back, 10 bases at V and 0 bases at J, with 15 bases in the middle. Germline V CDR1 and CDR2: MNHEY, SVGAGI. The DNA of the CDR3 is TGTGCCACCTCGGGGGCTTTAGCTAACTATGGCTACACCTTC. This codes for CATSGALANYGYTF.

This clonotype was seen ten or more times. The gene calls are TRBV5-1 and TRBJ2-5; 12 bases map to TRBD1. This CDR3 contains 16 residues. The germline V gene has CDR1 SGHRS and CDR2 YFSETQ. Losses at the gene ends were 3 bases for V and 2 bases for J; bases not matched to a gene: 5. This chain's CDR3 is CASSWGQGATQETQYF. The CDR3, as DNA: TGCGCCAGCAGCTGGGGACAGGGGGCTACTCAAGAGACCCAGTACTTC.

This clonotype has ten or more counts. V usage is TRBV7-9 and J usage is TRBJ2-5; no reliable D call. This CDR3 spans 15 amino acids. Germline V gives CDR1 SEHNR, CDR2 FQNEAQ (reference sequence). V gave up 5 bases and J gave up 1 base, with 14 bases separating them. In nucleotides, the CDR3 is TGTGCCAGCAGCGTTCAGGCAGGTCCCCAAGAGACCCAGTACTTC. It is translated as CASSVQAGPQETQYF.

As to this clonotype: Its ends do not fully match the called genes, so a read error is possible. This rearrangement joins TRBV10-3 to TRBJ2-3; 11 nucleotides match TRBD1. The CDR3 covers 17 residues. From germline, CDR1 is ENHRY and CDR2 SYGVKD. In nucleotides, the CDR3 is TGTGCCACCAGTGATTTGCCGGGACAGGGGGGGACAGATACGCAGTATTTT. Amino acid sequence: CATSDLPGQGGTDTQYF.

V and J are TRBV10-3 and TRBJ2-7; TRBD1 might be the D (6 bases). CDR3 length: 12 residues. The germline V gene encodes CDR1 ENHRY and CDR2 SYGVKD. The germline V and J ends were trimmed by 5 bases and 6 bases, with 11 bases remaining between them. For the CDR3, the DNA is TGTGCCATCAGTTCAACAGGGTTCGAGCAGTACTTC. It specifies CAISSTGFEQYF.

Comments on this clonotype: Without the conserved terminal phenylalanine or tryptophan, this CDR3 likely stems from a read error. The DNA is left out, because the CDR3 cannot be placed on it with certainty; the CDR3 is given as TCRdb lists it. The rearrangement uses TRBV10-3 and TRBJ2-5; the table's TRBD1 call for D was not verified on the DNA. The CDR3 numbers 14 amino acids, ends counted. CDR1 ENHRY and CDR2 SYGVKD come from the germline V gene. The CDR3 sequence: CAISGGQGPETQCI.

This clonotype is a singleton in its sample. The V call is TRBV7-6, the J call TRBJ2-2; TRBD2 might be the D (6 bases). V was cut by 3 bases and J by 4 bases, with 18 bases left in between. CDR3 length: 17 amino acids. Germline lookup yields CDR1 SGHVS and CDR2 FNYEAQ. Written as DNA, the CDR3 is TGTGCCAGCAGCTTTTCTAGGACGGGGGAGAGCACCGGGGAGCTGTTTTTT. As protein: CASSFSRTGESTGELFF.

V is TRBV19 and J is TRBJ1-6; D perhaps matches TRBD1 (6 bases). Trimming cost V 3 bases and J 10 bases, with 13 bases left between them. Germline assignment: CDR1 LNHDA and CDR2 SQIVND (reference sequence). The CDR3 totals 14 residues. The CDR3 DNA is TGTGCCAGTAGTATCTGGGGGCTGAGCTCACCCCTCCACTTT. Protein product: CASSIWGLSSPLHF.

Many counts were recorded for this clonotype. CDR3 sequence (DNA): TGTGCCAGCAGTGAGTGGACCCCCGCTTTCTACGAGCAGTACTTC. It yields the protein CASSEWTPAFYEQYF. The rearrangement links TRBV12-3 or TRBV12-4 to TRBJ2-7; D gene uncertain. This CDR3 is 15 amino acids long. V lost 5 bases and J lost 3, with 17 bases in between.

This clonotype was recorded many times. The chain is built from TRBV2 and TRBJ1-5; TRBD1 matches 8 bases. The CDR3 has 15 amino acids. Germline CDR1 reads SNHLY; CDR2 reads FYNNEI. V gave up 6 bases and J gave up 1 base; unmatched junction bases: 5. The CDR3 protein is CASSGDRGSNQPQHF. CDR3 bases: TGTGCCAGCAGCGGTGACAGGGGAAGCAATCAGCCCCAGCATTTT.

V and J are TRBV7-2 and TRBJ1-6; 7 positions match TRBD1. The V and J ends lost 5 bases and 8 bases, in that order; junction bases with no gene match: 6. The CDR3 length is 14 residues. The germline V gene encodes CDR1 SGHTA and CDR2 FQGNSA. The DNA of the CDR3 is TGTGCCAGCAGCAATGACAGGGTTCATTCACCCCTCCACTTT. Protein: CASSNDRVHSPLHF.

This clonotype was counted at least ten times. The V gene is TRBV15, the J gene TRBJ2-5; no definite D call. This CDR3 has 14 residues. Trimming took off 0 bases at V and 2 bases at J, with 7 bases between the two ends. CDR1 is LNHNV and CDR2 is YYDKDF in the germline V gene (reference sequence). The CDR3 coding sequence is TGTGCCACCAGCAGAGATAAACAGCAAGAGACCCAGTACTTC. Amino acids: CATSRDKQQETQYF.

This clonotype occurred many times. The chain links TRBV29-1 to TRBJ1-2; the match to TRBD1 covers 10 bases. CDR1 is SQVTM, CDR2 ANQGSEA, per germline. The CDR3 has 13 residues. The ends lost 7 bases at V and 6 bases at J; junction bases unmatched: 8. In DNA, the CDR3 is TGCAGCGCCGAACCGGGACAGGGGAATGGCTACACCTTC. Translation: CSAEPGQGNGYTF. Full variable domain (rest looked up from reference TRBV29-1 and TRBJ1-2): SAVISQKPSRDICQRGTSLTIQCQVDSQVTMMFWYRQQPGQSLTLIATANQGSEATYESGFVIDKFPISRPNLTFSTLTVSNMSPEDSSIYLCSAEPGQGNGYTFGSGTRLTVV.

For this clonotype: Lacking the conserved final phenylalanine or tryptophan, this CDR3 likely reflects a read error. Because the CDR3's place on the DNA is in doubt, the DNA is left out and the CDR3 is given as listed by TCRdb. This sequence joins TRBV7-6 and TRBJ1-2; the tabulated D call, TRBD1, remains unverified against the DNA. Per the germline V gene, CDR1 is SGHVS and CDR2 is FNYEAQ. The CDR3 adds up to 13 amino acids, both ends counted. This CDR3 reads CASSSGRVYGNTL.

CDR3 sequence (DNA): TGTGCCAGCAGCCCGCCAGACATGAGAAATACTGAAGCTTTCTTT. Amino acid sequence: CASSPPDMRNTEAFF. The chain couples TRBV14 to TRBJ1-1; no reliable D call. From germline, CDR1 is SGHDN and CDR2 FVKESK. V lost 4 bases, J lost 5 bases, and 17 bases lay in between. The CDR3 is made up of 15 amino acids.

This clonotype was seen only a few times. V usage is TRBV7-8 and J usage is TRBJ1-2, with unresolved D. Deletions cut 5 bases from V and 1 base from J, with 5 bases between. This CDR3 spans 12 amino acids. Germline values: CDR1 SGHVS, CDR2 FQNEAQ. CDR3 region: CASSPSNYGYTF. DNA of the CDR3: TGTGCCAGCAGCCCAAGTAACTATGGCTACACCTTC.

This clonotype has a count of ten or more. This rearrangement joins TRBV25-1 to TRBJ1-1; possible D gene TRBD1, 5 bases. Germline CDR1 MGHDK, CDR2 SYGVNS. V gave up 4 bases and J gave up 10 bases, with 10 bases separating them. The CDR3 sequence is 11 residues long. The CDR3 bases are TGTGCCAGCAGTGTAAGGACAAGAGCTTTCTTT. Its translation is CASSVRTRAFF.